The 3 T cell receptor beta chains below come from one sample, sequenced in a study of shared clonotypes between healthy human individuals. The naive CD8 population came from CD45RO-negative cells selected for CCR7, without terminally differentiated effector memory CD45RA+ cells. Only in-frame clones appear in the TCRdb table, and some are missing; sequencing was by immunoSEQ multiplex PCR. The top ten hold roughly 22% of the sample, which has hundreds of thousands of clones, about 92% seen once. Sequenced: naive CD8+ T cells sorted from blood. The source of these receptors is a man between 25 and 39 years old in good health.

The gene calls are TRBV5-1 and TRBJ2-1, with D possibly being TRBD1 (5 bases). Trimming pared 0 bases from V and 6 bases from J, leaving 13 bases between. The CDR3 extends over 15 amino acids. Germline assignment: CDR1 SGHRS and CDR2 YFSETQ. The CDR3 loop reads CASSLEGPVGNEQFF. As DNA, the CDR3 is TGCGCCAGCAGCTTGGAGGGGCCGGTGGGCAATGAGCAGTTCTTC.

The chain uses TRBV5-1 and TRBJ1-1; D might be TRBD1 (5 bases). The germline V and J ends were trimmed by 4 bases and 6 bases, with 13 bases remaining between them. The CDR3 has 13 amino acids. In germline, CDR1 is SGHRS, CDR2 YFSETQ. DNA for the CDR3: TGCGCCAGCAGCCAAACAGGAGGAGCTGAAGCTTTCTTT. Translating it yields CASSQTGGAEAFF.

The gene calls are TRBV5-5 and TRBJ2-1; no clear D. The germline V and J ends were trimmed by 2 bases and 0 bases, with 9 bases remaining between them. Per germline, CDR1 SGHKS and CDR2 YYEKEE (reference sequence). The CDR3 length is 15 residues. CDR3 region: CASSLELTSYNEQFF. CDR3 bases: TGTGCCAGCAGCTTAGAACTTACCTCCTACAATGAGCAGTTCTTC.